This T cell receptor beta chain was identified during a study of T cell responses to AZD1222 COVID-19 vaccine. Whole-study results and caveats: Vaccine-related CD4 TCRs covered spike, predominating at 160-218 and 743-854. Baseline testing showed seropositivity in only a handful of AZD1222 recipients.

This table comes from immunoSEQ multiplex PCR, and its TCRdb copy is limited to in-frame clones, with some not included. The sample lists fewer than 50,000 clones, 80% seen once, with 3% to 4% in the top ten. This CDR3 is 14 amino acids long. About this clone: What it binds is unknown.

This receptor was taken from an adult in good health. The chain uses TRBV21-1 and TRBJ2-7. TRBV21-1 constitutes a pseudogene. This specimen consisted of peripheral blood, obtained on day 0 of AZD1222 vaccination. The CDR3 DNA reads TGTGCCAGCAGCAAAGCGGTGTCCACCTACGAGCAGTACTTC. Its protein is CASSKAVSTYEQYF.